The 12 T cell receptor beta chains given below trace back to one sample, sequenced in a study of identical twins. TCRdb reanalysed the 5' RACE reads using MiXCR and keeps one entry per CDR3 protein. The profile shows approximately 1.8 million distinct CDR3 sequences, about 32% of them singletons. The sequenced sample was cord blood. Receptors originate from a newborn girl in good health.

The DNA of the CDR3 is TGTGCCAGTAACTTCCCAGGGACCTCTAACTATGGCTACACCTTC. This codes for CASNFPGTSNYGYTF. This rearrangement joins TRBV19 to TRBJ1-2, with D possibly matching TRBD1 (5 bases). This CDR3 spans 15 amino acids. V lost 7 bases and J 0 bases, leaving 15 bases between the germline ends. The germline CDR1 and CDR2 sequences are LNHDA and SQIVND (reference sequence).

The CDR3 protein is CASSEAPDREETQYF. CDR3 in DNA: TGTGCCAGCAGTGAAGCCCCGGACAGGGAAGAGACCCAGTACTTC. The chain combines TRBV6-1 with TRBJ2-5; TRBD1 agrees at 8 bases. CDR3 length: 15 residues. Germline CDR1 and CDR2: MNHNS and SASEGT. V lost 0 bases, J lost 3 bases, and 3 bases stayed unmatched.

This clonotype turned up a few times. The chain carries TRBV24-1 and TRBJ2-5; 14 bases map to TRBD2. The J call is uncertain, as TRBJ2-7 better fits the DNA end. Germline lookup yields CDR1 KGHDR and CDR2 SFDVKD. The CDR3 consists of 17 residues. DNA for the CDR3: TGTGCCACCAGTGATCCCGGGACTAGCGGGAGCGGATACGAGCAGTACTTC. It encodes CATSDPGTSGSGYEQYF.

The chain combines TRBV6-2 or TRBV6-3 with TRBJ1-5; the D is unclear. Between the trimmed V and J ends, which lost 2 bases and 1 base, there was a span of 6 bases. The germline V gene has CDR1 MNHEY and CDR2 SVGEGT. This CDR3 has 14 amino acids. The CDR3 region is CASSYRRSNQPQHF. DNA of the CDR3: TGTGCCAGCAGTTACCGGAGGAGCAATCAGCCCCAGCATTTT.

The CDR3 spells CASITGLAPEQYF. Written as DNA, the CDR3 is TGTGCCAGCATAACGGGGCTAGCCCCCGAGCAGTACTTC. This chain connects TRBV2 to TRBJ2-7, with D possibly being TRBD1 or TRBD2 (5 bases each). From germline, CDR1 is SNHLY and CDR2 FYNNEI. Trimming took 7 bases from V and 6 from J, leaving 16 bases between them. The CDR3 is 13 amino acids.

This clonotype was counted at least ten times. The chain is built from TRBV9 and TRBJ2-3, with D perhaps TRBD2 (6 bases). Trimming left V 0 bases short and J 1 base short, with 9 bases between. Germline CDR1 SGDLS, CDR2 YYNGEE. The CDR3 consists of 15 residues. For the CDR3, the DNA is TGTGCCAGCAGCGTAGCCGGGACTGGCACAGATACGCAGTATTTT. This sequence encodes CASSVAGTGTDTQYF. The full variable domain, its missing parts supplied by reference TRBV9 and TRBJ2-3, is DSGVTQTPKHLITATGQRVTLRCSPRSGDLSVYWYQQSLDQGLQFLIQYYNGEERAKGNILERFSAQQFPDLHSELNLSSLELGDSALYFCASSVAGTGTDTQYFGPGTRLTVL.

The V call is TRBV4-2, the J call TRBJ2-3; 9 positions agree with TRBD2. CDR1 is LGHNA, CDR2 YNFKEQ, per germline. After removal of 1 base from V and 2 bases from J, the junction contained 4 bases not matched to a gene. This CDR3 spans 16 amino acids. The CDR3 DNA sequence: TGTGCCAGCAGCCAAGGGCTAGCGGGGACCACAGATACGCAGTATTTT. This encodes CASSQGLAGTTDTQYF.

The V and J genes are TRBV6-6 and TRBJ2-7, with unresolved D. Germline-derived CDR1 and CDR2 are MNHNY and SVGAGI (reference sequence). CDR3 size: 12 residues. V was trimmed by 9 bases and J by 0 bases, leaving 9 bases between them. The CDR3 is CASRHLSYEQYF. The CDR3 bases are TGTGCCAGTCGCCACCTCTCCTACGAGCAGTACTTC.

V and J are TRBV5-6 and TRBJ2-7; D call uncertain. The ends were cut back, 1 base at V and 3 bases at J, with 11 bases in the middle. The germline V gene encodes CDR1 SGHDT and CDR2 YYEEEE. This CDR3 is 14 amino acids long. CDR3 sequence: CASSLRRWSYEQYF. CDR3 bases: TGTGCCAGCAGCTTGCGGCGGTGGAGCTACGAGCAGTACTTC.

The V call is TRBV29-1, the J call TRBJ1-1; D remains unclear. The V end lost 5 bases, the J end lost 0 bases, and 4 bases lay between the germline ends. CDR1 is SQVTM, CDR2 ANQGSEA, per germline. The CDR3 extends over 11 amino acids. CDR3 sequence: CSVWLNTEAFF. Written as DNA, the CDR3 is TGCAGCGTTTGGTTGAACACTGAAGCTTTCTTT.

V gene TRBV29-1 combines with J gene TRBJ1-2; no firm D call. The CDR3 sequence is 12 residues long. V gave up 6 bases and J gave up 0 bases, with 8 bases separating them. Germline V lookup: CDR1 SQVTM, CDR2 ANQGSEA. The CDR3 coding sequence is TGCAGCGTGGGGATTGCTAACTATGGCTACACCTTC. Encoded protein: CSVGIANYGYTF.

This clonotype occurred a few times. The chain carries TRBV12-3 or TRBV12-4 and TRBJ2-7, with a possible D match to TRBD2 (5 bases). The CDR3 covers 14 residues. Between the trimmed V and J ends, which lost 6 bases and 0 bases, there was a span of 12 bases. DNA for the CDR3: TGTGCCAGCAGCAGACTAATAAGCTCCTACGAGCAGTACTTC. This translates into CASSRLISSYEQYF.